These 32 T cell receptor beta chains share one sample of origin, sequenced in a study of blood T cells in healthy people across ages. The use of a sample-barcoded 5' primer and a J-beta primer mix characterized a second PCR of roughly 6 to 11 cycles. A single record per CDR3 protein comes from TCRdb applying MiXCR to the 5' RACE reads. The sample shows roughly 700,000 distinct CDR3 sequences, approximately 30% of them seen only once. Input material: blood. The source is a woman older than 75 in good health.

This chain connects TRBV6-6 to TRBJ2-5, with 8 bases that match TRBD1. Germline loops: CDR1 MNHNY, CDR2 SVGAGI (reference sequence). J gave up 11 bases and V 6 bases, and 11 bases lay outside the gene matches. The CDR3 sequence is 13 residues long. In nucleotides, the CDR3 is TGTGCCAGCAGCCTCGGACAGGGAAGATTGCAGTACTTC. Translated, it gives CASSLGQGRLQYF.

At least ten counts were recorded for this clonotype. V gene TRBV5-6 combines with J gene TRBJ2-7; D possibly corresponds to TRBD1 (5 bases). The CDR3 is made up of 13 amino acids. V was cut by 6 bases and J by 0 bases, with 10 bases left in between. Germline V gene lookup returns CDR1 SGHDT and CDR2 YYEEEE. The CDR3 region has the DNA TGTGCCAGCACCCAAACAGGCTCCTACGAGCAGTACTTC. Its protein is CASTQTGSYEQYF. Drawing the rest from reference TRBV5-6 and TRBJ2-7, the complete variable domain is DAGVTQSPTHLIKTRGQQVTLRCSPKSGHDTVSWYQQALGQGPQFIFQYYEEEERQRGNFPDRFSGHQFPNYSSELNVNALLLGDSALYLCASTQTGSYEQYFGPGTRLTVT.

A remark on this clonotype: This may come from a read error, since a much larger clone is one base off. This chain links TRBV20-1 with TRBJ2-4; D perhaps matches TRBD1 (6 bases). Germline V gene lookup returns CDR1 DFQATT and CDR2 SNEGSKA (reference sequence). The CDR3 consists of 12 residues. Trimming pared 7 bases from V and 13 bases from J, leaving 20 bases between. CDR3 region: CSGSQGTYGQYF. The CDR3, as DNA: TGCAGTGGATCACAGGGCACCTACGGGCAGTACTTC.

This clonotype was seen ten or more times. V and J are TRBV7-2 and TRBJ2-5; TRBD2 aligns across 9 bases. The V and J ends lost 4 bases and 4 bases, in that order; junction bases with no gene match: 10. In germline, CDR1 is SGHTA, CDR2 FQGNSA. This CDR3 spans 16 amino acids. CDR3 residues: CASSSSGIAGAETQYF. In DNA, the CDR3 is TGTGCCAGCAGCTCCTCGGGGATAGCGGGGGCAGAGACCCAGTACTTC.

The rearrangement links TRBV4-3 to TRBJ1-4; D remains unclear. Germline V gene data show CDR1 as LGHNA and CDR2 as YSLEER. V dropped 0 bases and J dropped 4 bases, with 9 bases sitting between them. The CDR3 sequence is 15 residues long. As DNA, the CDR3 is TGCGCCAGCAGCCAAGATTTTACGGATAATGAAAAACTGTTTTTT. This translates into CASSQDFTDNEKLFF.

This clonotype was counted many times. The genes are TRBV20-1 and TRBJ2-1; TRBD2 matches at 14 bases. The CDR3 contains 15 residues. Germline CDR1 reads DFQATT; CDR2 reads SNEGSKA (reference sequence). Trimming cost V 7 bases and J 4 bases; bases outside gene matches: 6. The CDR3 DNA sequence: TGCAGTGTTCCGGGACTAGCGGGGGAATACAATGAGCAGTTCTTC. Its protein is CSVPGLAGEYNEQFF.

The chain employs TRBV11-2 and TRBJ1-2; 8 nucleotides align to TRBD1. The CDR3 has 16 residues. CDR1 SGHAT and CDR2 FQNNGV come from the germline V gene. The V and J ends lost 5 bases and 4 bases, in that order; junction bases with no gene match: 12. As DNA, the CDR3 is TGTGCCAGCAGCATCTCTTCGACAGGGGTCCTCTATGGCTACACCTTC. Protein: CASSISSTGVLYGYTF. The variable domain in full, with the rest retrieved from reference TRBV11-2 and TRBJ1-2, is EAGVAQSPRYKIIEKRQSVAFWCNPISGHATLYWYQQILGQGPKLLIQFQNNGVVDDSQLPKDRFSAERLKGVDSTLKIQPAKLEDSAVYLCASSISSTGVLYGYTFGSGTRLTVV.

This clonotype was counted ten times or more. The chain is built from TRBV5-1 and TRBJ2-3, with TRBD2 identical over 13 bases. Germline CDR1 SGHRS, CDR2 YFSETQ. This CDR3 is built from 16 residues. V trimming: 0 bases; J trimming: 7 bases; junction bases outside the gene matches: 5. Here the CDR3 DNA reads TGCGCCAGCAGCTTGGCCGGGACTAGCGGGATTCATACGCAGTATTTT. Protein: CASSLAGTSGIHTQYF. The full variable domain, completed using reference TRBV5-1 and TRBJ2-3, is KAGVTQTPRYLIKTRGQQVTLSCSPISGHRSVSWYQQTPGQGLQFLFEYFSETQRNKGNFPGRFSGRQFSNSRSEMNVSTLELGDSALYLCASSLAGTSGIHTQYFGPGTRLTVL.

This clonotype showed up many times. V is TRBV29-1 and J is TRBJ2-3; 9 bases align to TRBD1. Germline CDR1 SQVTM, CDR2 ANQGSEA. The CDR3 length is 14 residues. V was clipped by 4 bases and J by 8 bases; unmatched bases: 10. The CDR3 sequence is CSVARRQGDGTQYF. CDR3 bases: TGCAGCGTTGCTCGGCGACAGGGGGATGGTACGCAGTATTTT.

The table lists this clonotype with many counts. The V and J genes are TRBV7-9 and TRBJ2-3; no firm D call. The CDR3 runs to 13 residues. V shed 5 bases and J shed 0 bases, with 6 bases lying between them. The germline CDR1 and CDR2 sequences are SEHNR and FQNEAQ (reference sequence). CDR3 protein: CASSAESTDTQYF. The DNA of the CDR3 is TGTGCCAGCAGCGCAGAAAGCACAGATACGCAGTATTTT.

The CDR3 DNA reads TGCAGCGTTCGGAGCGGGAGGGCTGAGACCCAGTACTTC. Translated, it gives CSVRSGRAETQYF. The chain joins TRBV29-1 to TRBJ2-4; 10 positions agree with TRBD2. The J call is doubtful: the DNA matches TRBJ2-5 better. CDR1 is SQVTM, CDR2 ANQGSEA, per germline. The CDR3 spans 13 residues.

The table lists this clonotype with many counts. The chain couples TRBV7-3 to TRBJ2-4, with TRBD2 matching over 9 bases. Germline V gene lookup returns CDR1 SGHTA and CDR2 FQGTGA. V shed 2 bases and J 10 bases; nucleotides not matched to a gene: 3. The CDR3 contains 13 residues. CDR3 nucleotides: TGTGCCAGCAGCTTACGTAGCGGGGGAATTCAGTACTTC. Amino acids: CASSLRSGGIQYF.

This rearrangement joins TRBV9 to TRBJ1-4, with 7 bases identical to TRBD1. Germline V gene sequence: CDR1 SGDLS, CDR2 YYNGEE. Trimming took 3 bases from V and 7 from J; bases not matched to a gene: 9. The CDR3 runs 15 residues. CDR3 residues: CASSAIGGFGEKLFF. For the CDR3, the DNA is TGTGCCAGCAGCGCAATAGGGGGCTTTGGTGAAAAACTGTTTTTT.

This clonotype was found many times. This rearrangement joins TRBV20-1 to TRBJ2-7; 8 bases line up with TRBD2. V was clipped by 4 bases and J by 1 base; unmatched bases: 9. The length of the CDR3 is 15 residues. CDR1 is DFQATT, CDR2 SNEGSKA, per germline (reference sequence). The DNA of the CDR3 is TGCAGTGCTAAACACCCGGGACTAGGATCCTACGAGCAGTACTTC. Protein: CSAKHPGLGSYEQYF.

This clonotype was observed at least ten times. The CDR3 DNA is TGCAGTGCCACTCGACAGGGCTATAGCAATCAGCCCCAGCATTTT. It specifies CSATRQGYSNQPQHF. The rearrangement joins TRBV20-1 to TRBJ1-5, with TRBD1 identical over 7 bases. The J segment lost 0 bases and the V segment lost 6 bases, leaving 8 bases of the junction unmatched. The germline V gene encodes CDR1 DFQATT and CDR2 SNEGSKA (reference sequence). The CDR3 runs 15 residues.

CDR3 sequence reads: CASSLEDGKTQYF. The CDR3, as DNA: TGTGCCAGCAGCTTAGAGGATGGAAAGACCCAGTACTTC. V is TRBV7-2 and J is TRBJ2-7; the D is unclear. The J call could be wrong; TRBJ2-5 is a better fit for the DNA end. Germline assignment: CDR1 SGHTA and CDR2 FQGNSA. There are 13 residues in the CDR3.

Concerning this clonotype itself: A read error is possible here, since a much larger clone lies one base away. The chain has TRBV20-1 and TRBJ2-5, with D tentatively TRBD2 (5 bases). The J call may be mistaken, given a closer DNA end match to TRBJ2-4. The CDR3 totals 13 residues. Germline assignment: CDR1 DFQATT and CDR2 SNEGSKA (reference sequence). The CDR3 sequence is CSATTGAKNIQYF. Written as DNA, the CDR3 is TGCAGTGCCACAACGGGGGCCAAAAACATTCAGTACTTC.

The sample holds many counts of this clonotype. The V gene is TRBV27, the J gene TRBJ2-1; the D call may be TRBD1 or TRBD2 (5 bases each). The length of the CDR3 is 14 residues. The germline V gene has CDR1 MNHEY and CDR2 SMNVEV (reference sequence). The germline V and J ends were trimmed by 0 bases and 7 bases, with 10 bases remaining between them. The CDR3, as DNA: TGTGCCAGCAGTTTATCTACAGGCGGGAATGAGCAGTTCTTC. This translates into CASSLSTGGNEQFF.

In this sample, this clonotype turned up many times. This chain connects TRBV6-5 to TRBJ2-7; D unclear. The CDR3 spans 11 residues. The germline V gene has CDR1 MNHEY and CDR2 SVGAGI. V was shortened by 4 bases and J by 3 bases, with 4 bases between the two germline ends. CDR3 protein: CASSSVYEQYF. DNA for the CDR3: TGTGCCAGCAGTTCCGTCTACGAGCAGTACTTC.

On this clonotype itself: One junction end does not reproduce the germline sequence, and a read error may be involved. The chain combines TRBV4-1 with TRBJ1-1, with D unresolved. The CDR3 is 14 amino acids. Germline V gene data show CDR1 as MGHRA and CDR2 as YSYEKL. For the CDR3, the DNA is TGCACCAGCAGCTACTCTGCGACCTACACTGAAGCTTTCTTT. As protein: CTSSYSATYTEAFF.

The chain couples TRBV20-1 to TRBJ1-1, with no clear D. The CDR3 has 14 residues. Germline V gives CDR1 DFQATT, CDR2 SNEGSKA (reference sequence). V shed 1 base and J shed 1 base, with 10 bases lying between them. CDR3 nucleotide sequence: TGCAGTGCTAGAGTTGGTAGAGCGAACACTGAAGCTTTCTTT. Protein: CSARVGRANTEAFF.

The chain links TRBV4-2 to TRBJ2-1; 11 bases are a match to TRBD2. CDR1 LGHNA and CDR2 YNFKEQ come from the germline V gene. The CDR3 runs 15 residues. J lost 8 bases, V lost 2 bases, and 5 bases had no gene match. Here the CDR3 reads CASSQYSGGVDEQFF. The CDR3 DNA is TGTGCCAGCAGCCAATATAGCGGGGGGGTTGATGAGCAGTTCTTC.

Ten or more counts support this clonotype. This chain uses TRBV20-1 with TRBJ2-5, with TRBD2 matching 7 bases. The CDR3 has 15 amino acids. CDR1 is DFQATT, CDR2 SNEGSKA, per germline (reference sequence). The J segment lost 0 bases and the V segment lost 3 bases, leaving 7 bases of the junction unmatched. CDR3 in amino acids: CSARASGTYQETQYF. The CDR3 bases are TGCAGTGCTAGGGCTAGCGGAACGTACCAAGAGACCCAGTACTTC.

This clonotype occurred many times. The V and J genes are TRBV9 and TRBJ2-1; 12 positions match TRBD2. This CDR3 is built from 15 residues. V shed 6 bases, J shed 7 bases, and the junction held 8 bases outside the gene matches. Germline-derived CDR1 and CDR2 are SGDLS and YYNGEE. The CDR3 DNA reads TGTGCCAGCATCTGGGGACTAGCGGGTAGGAATGAGCAGTTCTTC. Translating it yields CASIWGLAGRNEQFF.

The table lists this clonotype with a few counts. V gene TRBV2 combines with J gene TRBJ2-7; 8 positions agree with TRBD1. Germline V gives CDR1 SNHLY, CDR2 FYNNEI. The CDR3 spans 15 residues. V lost 4 bases, J lost 3 bases, and 8 bases stayed unmatched. The CDR3 nucleotides read TGTGCCAGCAGTGGATCCGGGACAGGTTTCTACGAGCAGTACTTC. Its protein is CASSGSGTGFYEQYF.

The chain links TRBV20-1 to TRBJ2-1, with D unresolved. The CDR3 totals 12 residues. V lost 2 bases and J 7 bases, leaving 9 bases between the germline ends. Germline V gene lookup returns CDR1 DFQATT and CDR2 SNEGSKA (reference sequence). CDR3 amino acids: CSARLLENEQFF. Here the CDR3 DNA reads TGCAGTGCTAGACTACTTGAGAATGAGCAGTTCTTC.

In this sample, this clonotype turned up many times. The chain has TRBV29-1 and TRBJ2-3, with 8 positions matching TRBD2. V lost 3 bases, J lost 6 bases, and 11 bases stayed unmatched. Germline V gives CDR1 SQVTM, CDR2 ANQGSEA. CDR3 length equals 15 residues. CDR3 bases: TGCAGCGTTGATAGTGGTAGCGGGGTCGCTGATACGCAGTATTTT. This gives the protein CSVDSGSGVADTQYF.

On this clonotype: Relative to the germline gene, one junction end is altered; a read error may explain this. The chain employs TRBV20-1 and TRBJ1-3, with D perhaps TRBD1 (6 bases). This CDR3 region has 14 residues. Germline loops: CDR1 DFQATT, CDR2 SNEGSKA (reference sequence). CDR3: CRADLQGTGNTIYF. The CDR3 region has the DNA TGCCGTGCTGACCTACAGGGAACTGGAAACACCATATATTTT.

This clonotype was found many times. The rearrangement links TRBV7-9 to TRBJ2-7; 10 nucleotides line up with TRBD1. Germline loops: CDR1 SEHNR, CDR2 FQNEAQ (reference sequence). This CDR3 contains 16 residues. With V trimmed by 4 bases and J by 6 bases, 12 bases remained unmatched. The DNA of the CDR3 is TGTGCCAGCAGCTCTTCATTCCGGGACAGGGGAGGCGAGCAGTACTTC. This sequence encodes CASSSSFRDRGGEQYF.

This clonotype was detected many times. At one boundary the junction diverges from the germline segment, which might be a read error. The rearrangement links TRBV7-7 to TRBJ2-7; TRBD1 aligns across 8 bases. The length of the CDR3 is 13 residues. From germline, CDR1 is SSHAT and CDR2 FNYEAQ (reference sequence). Here the CDR3 DNA reads TGTGCTAGCAGTTCAGGGGGCGATCGTCTGCAGTACTTC. This gives the protein CASSSGGDRLQYF.

This clonotype was counted ten times or more. V usage is TRBV9 and J usage is TRBJ1-1; 8 bases align to TRBD1. The germline gives CDR1 SGDLS, CDR2 YYNGEE. Trimming took 0 bases from V and 6 from J; bases not matched to a gene: 7. CDR3 length: 15 amino acids. The CDR3 region has the DNA TGTGCCAGCAGCGTAGGGGGACAGGTCAGCGCTGAAGCTTTCTTT. As protein: CASSVGGQVSAEAFF.

This clonotype was detected many times. The genes are TRBV6-1 and TRBJ2-2, with D hard to call. CDR1 and CDR2 (germline): MNHNS, SASEGT. The CDR3 sequence is 15 residues long. V was pared by 7 bases and J by 1 base, with 13 bases between. The CDR3 region has the DNA TGTGCCAGCACGGAATATTTCCTGAACACCGGGGAGCTGTTTTTT. The encoded protein is CASTEYFLNTGELFF.